This T cell receptor (beta chain) was captured by sequencing in a study of shared clonotypes between healthy human individuals. The study ran the assay at deep level. This table comes from immunoSEQ multiplex PCR, and its TCRdb copy is limited to in-frame clones, with some not included. The profile shows about 480,000 clones, 60% to 80% of them singletons. The germline gives CDR1 WSHSY, CDR2 SAAADI. V shed 2 bases and J shed 12 bases, with 19 bases lying between them. The CDR3 is 15 residues long. Donors included only healthy HIV-negative adults lacking recent acute infections or vaccinations. The J gene is TRBJ1-4, the V gene TRBV10-2, with D possibly being TRBD1 (5 bases). The sequencing sample was made of PBMCs. The sequence was collected from a middle-aged woman in good health. Some clones in this sample may be carry-over from other donors' samples. The CDR3 loop reads CASSEGAGRLGELFF. CDR3 coding DNA: TGCGCCAGCAGTGAGGGGGCAGGACGGCTTGGAGAACTGTTTTTT.